This TCR beta chain was sequenced in a study of immune evolution from preneoplasia to lung adenocarcinoma. Sequencing was performed with immunoSEQ multiplex PCR; in TCRdb, only in-frame clones are kept and a portion is missing. The sample lists some 5,000 clones, roughly 82% occurring once. What was sequenced was FFPE lung adenocarcinoma in situ tissue. The sequence was obtained from a person aged 70 to 80 with lung adenocarcinoma.

For the CDR3, the DNA is TGTGCCAGTAGTATCAGGGACGGAGAGCAGTACTTC. This sequence encodes CASSIRDGEQYF. The chain joins TRBV19 to TRBJ2-7; possibly TRBD1 or TRBD2 for D (5 bases each). V lost 3 bases and J lost 7, with 10 bases in between. Germline V CDR1 and CDR2: LNHDA, SQIVND (reference sequence). The CDR3 covers 12 residues. The full variable domain, completed using reference TRBV19 and TRBJ2-7, is DGGITQSPKYLFRKEGQNVTLSCEQNLNHDAMYWYRQDPGQGLRLIYYSQIVNDFQKGDIAEGYSVSREKKESFPLTVTSAQKNPTAFYLCASSIRDGEQYFGPGTRLTVT.